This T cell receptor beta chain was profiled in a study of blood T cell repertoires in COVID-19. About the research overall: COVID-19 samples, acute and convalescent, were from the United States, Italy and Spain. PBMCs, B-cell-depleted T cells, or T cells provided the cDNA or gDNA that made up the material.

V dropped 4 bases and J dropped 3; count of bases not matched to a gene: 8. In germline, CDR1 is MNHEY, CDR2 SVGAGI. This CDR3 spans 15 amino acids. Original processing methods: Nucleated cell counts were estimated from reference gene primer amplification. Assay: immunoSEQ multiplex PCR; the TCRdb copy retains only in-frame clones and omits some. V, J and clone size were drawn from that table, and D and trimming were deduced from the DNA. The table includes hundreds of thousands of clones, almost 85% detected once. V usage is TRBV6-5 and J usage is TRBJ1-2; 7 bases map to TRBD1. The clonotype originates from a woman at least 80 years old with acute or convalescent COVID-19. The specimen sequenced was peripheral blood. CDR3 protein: CASSSPGGKDYGYTF. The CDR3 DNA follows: TGTGCCAGCAGTTCGCCAGGGGGAAAGGACTATGGCTACACCTTC.